One sample yielded the 17 T cell receptor beta chains listed below, sequenced in a study of cytomegalovirus exposure and HLA in healthy donors. The PCR employed 60 Vbeta primers together with 13 Jbeta primers. Libraries were prepared by immunoSEQ multiplex PCR; TCRdb keeps only in-frame clonotypes and omits some of them. The sample has 100,000 to 150,000 clones, roughly a sixth seen once. The sequenced sample was PBMCs. The receptors here all came from a female donor in good health and CMV-seropositive.

The chain joins TRBV6-5 to TRBJ2-7; 7 nucleotides match TRBD1. The germline gives CDR1 MNHEY, CDR2 SVGAGI. V dropped 6 bases and J dropped 3; count of bases not matched to a gene: 8. This CDR3 has 14 amino acids. The CDR3 DNA reads TGTGCCAGCAGGAGACAGGGAGAGGGCTACGAGCAGTACTTC. Its protein product is CASRRQGEGYEQYF.

The chain uses TRBV7-2 and TRBJ2-3; 8 bases agree with TRBD2. Germline CDR1 and CDR2: SGHTA and FQGNSA. V was clipped by 10 bases and J by 9 bases; unmatched bases: 6. The CDR3 is made up of 11 amino acids. CDR3 in DNA: TGTGCCAAACAAGGGACTAGAACGCAGTATTTT. Translated, it gives CAKQGTRTQYF.

This clone was observed a few times. This rearrangement joins TRBV10-2 to TRBJ1-2, with D possibly matching TRBD1 (6 bases). The CDR3 spans 14 residues. V shed 0 bases and J shed 4 bases, with 9 bases lying between them. Germline loops: CDR1 WSHSY, CDR2 SAAADI. Here the CDR3 reads CASSESGGAYGYTF. For the CDR3, the DNA is TGCGCCAGCAGTGAGTCCGGGGGGGCCTATGGCTACACCTTC.

This clone has just a few counts. The chain uses TRBV15 and TRBJ2-7; TRBD1 matches at 10 bases. The CDR3 is made up of 15 amino acids. After removal of 0 bases from V and 3 bases from J, the junction contained 2 bases not matched to a gene. The germline V gene has CDR1 LNHNV and CDR2 YYDKDF (reference sequence). The CDR3 DNA follows: TGTGCCACCAGCAGAGAGGGGACAGGGGTCTACGAGCAGTACTTC. Translation: CATSREGTGVYEQYF.

V gene TRBV6-5 combines with J gene TRBJ2-7, with D perhaps matching TRBD1 (6 bases). V was pared by 4 bases and J by 1 base, with 14 bases between. The CDR3 sequence is 15 residues long. Germline CDR1 is MNHEY and CDR2 is SVGAGI. This CDR3 reads CASSSGAWGSYEQYF. Written as DNA, the CDR3 is TGTGCCAGCAGTTCAGGGGCTTGGGGTTCCTACGAGCAGTACTTC.

This chain uses TRBV11-2 with TRBJ2-3; TRBD2 might be the D (6 bases). The CDR3 loop spans 15 amino acids. Germline-derived CDR1 and CDR2 are SGHAT and FQNNGV. The germline V and J ends were trimmed by 0 bases and 2 bases, with 9 bases remaining between them. The CDR3 reads CASSLDGSFTDTQYF. CDR3 DNA sequence: TGTGCCAGCAGCTTAGACGGGAGCTTCACAGATACGCAGTATTTT.

The chain carries TRBV27 and TRBJ2-2; possibly TRBD2 for D (6 bases). Trimming took off 5 bases at V and 1 base at J, with 11 bases between the two ends. The germline gives CDR1 MNHEY, CDR2 SMNVEV (reference sequence). The CDR3 is made up of 15 amino acids. CDR3 amino acids: CASSPSGRNTGELFF. The CDR3 DNA follows: TGTGCCAGCAGTCCCAGCGGGCGGAACACCGGGGAGCTGTTTTTT.

This clone occurred a few times. The rearrangement joins TRBV10-3 to TRBJ2-5, with 10 bases lining up with TRBD2. Germline V gene lookup returns CDR1 ENHRY and CDR2 SYGVKD. CDR3 length: 16 amino acids. The V and J ends lost 3 bases and 4 bases, in that order; junction bases with no gene match: 8. In nucleotides, the CDR3 is TGTGCCATCAGTGAAAATCTAGCGGGAGTTTTAGAGACCCAGTACTTC. It encodes CAISENLAGVLETQYF.

In this sample, this clone turned up a few times. The rearrangement links TRBV29-1 to TRBJ2-7, with D perhaps matching TRBD1 (5 bases). Trimming removed 4 bases at V and 0 bases at J, with 7 bases between. The CDR3 length is 12 residues. Germline CDR1 is SQVTM and CDR2 is ANQGSEA. In DNA, the CDR3 is TGCAGCGTTGCGGACAACTCCTACGAGCAGTACTTC. It yields the protein CSVADNSYEQYF.

The chain recombines TRBV5-1 with TRBJ2-1, with 10 bases aligning to TRBD2. V gave up 5 bases and J gave up 3 bases; unmatched junction bases: 5. This CDR3 comprises 15 residues. The V gene's germline CDR1 is SGHRS and CDR2 YFSETQ. Here the CDR3 DNA reads TGCGCCAGCAGGGAGGGGACTAGCGTCTACAATGAGCAGTTCTTC. Its translation is CASREGTSVYNEQFF.

V usage is TRBV5-1 and J usage is TRBJ2-4; TRBD1 matches 7 bases. CDR3 length equals 16 residues. Unmatched junction bases numbered 6, after V lost 3 bases and J lost 0 bases. Germline CDR1 and CDR2: SGHRS and YFSETQ. CDR3 loop: CASSWGTDLAKNIQYF. CDR3 nucleotides: TGCGCCAGCAGCTGGGGGACAGATCTAGCCAAAAACATTCAGTACTTC.

The chain recombines TRBV30 with TRBJ2-7; TRBD1 might be the D (5 bases). The CDR3 has 12 residues. V dropped 1 base and J dropped 5 bases, with 9 bases sitting between them. Germline CDR1 is GTSNPN and CDR2 is SVGIG (reference sequence). CDR3: CAWSGTSNEQYF. Here the CDR3 DNA reads TGTGCCTGGAGTGGGACATCAAACGAGCAGTACTTC.

This clone was recorded a few times. CDR3 protein: CASSGMTGGYEAFF. For the CDR3, the DNA is TGTGCCAGCAGTGGTATGACAGGGGGGTATGAAGCTTTCTTT. The chain couples TRBV25-1 to TRBJ1-1; 9 nucleotides agree with TRBD1. CDR1 is MGHDK, CDR2 SYGVNS, per germline. The V segment lost 4 bases and the J segment 7 bases; nucleotides outside the gene matches: 7. This CDR3 comprises 14 residues.

The rearrangement links TRBV4-2 to TRBJ2-7, with 8 bases aligning to TRBD1. V was clipped by 4 bases and J by 5 bases; unmatched bases: 4. CDR3 length equals 13 residues. CDR1 and CDR2 from the germline V gene are LGHNA and YNFKEQ. The CDR3 loop is CASSRTTGDEQYF. DNA for the CDR3: TGTGCCAGCAGCCGCACGACAGGGGACGAGCAGTACTTC.

V gene TRBV15 combines with J gene TRBJ1-2; 10 bases are shared with TRBD1. Germline-derived CDR1 and CDR2 are LNHNV and YYDKDF (reference sequence). Trimming cost V 6 bases and J 8 bases; bases outside gene matches: 12. The CDR3 totals 15 residues. CDR3 in DNA: TGTGCCACCAGGAGACTTGGACAGGGGGGTATCGGCTACACCTTC. Amino acid sequence: CATRRLGQGGIGYTF.

The sample holds a few counts of this clone. This chain uses TRBV15 with TRBJ2-7, with a tentative D call TRBD1 (6 bases). V lost 6 bases to trimming and J lost 0 bases, with 9 bases between them. Germline CDR1 is LNHNV and CDR2 is YYDKDF (reference sequence). CDR3 length equals 13 residues. In DNA form, the CDR3 reads TGTGCCACCAGTGGGGGCTACTCCTACGAGCAGTACTTC. This codes for CATSGGYSYEQYF.

This clone showed up just a few times. The rearrangement joins TRBV28 to TRBJ2-1; D remains ambiguous. The CDR3 spans 15 residues. The V end lost 2 bases, the J end lost 0 bases, and 8 bases lay between the germline ends. Germline V gene sequence: CDR1 MDHEN, CDR2 SYDVKM. CDR3 nucleotides: TGTGCCAGCAGTTTACCCGGAGCCTCCTACAATGAGCAGTTCTTC. Its translation: CASSLPGASYNEQFF.